This record covers a single T cell receptor beta chain. Antigen unknown. Measured with immunoSEQ multiplex PCR; TCRdb has only the in-frame clones, and not every one. The table includes 85,000 to 100,000 clones, 86% detected once. CDR3 length: 16 amino acids. Germline V gene data show CDR1 as SGHRS and CDR2 as YFSETQ. V gave up 0 bases and J gave up 1 base, with 11 bases separating them. Noted time point: baseline pretreatment blood. The sample's treatment: 15 Gy SBRT to primary tumor, nephrectomy 4 weeks later. The data belong to a study of radiation and T cells in renal cell carcinoma. Study overall: Nephrectomy followed 15 Gy stereotactic body radiation by 4 weeks.

Findings of the study overall: Top tumor clonotypes rose in blood 2 weeks post-radiation, then contracted.

The specimen was blood, collected from a patient whose treatment included radiotherapy and nephrectomy. The receptor comes from a man aged 45-65 years with renal cell carcinoma. The chain combines TRBV5-1 with TRBJ2-1, with a possible D match to TRBD1 (6 bases). CDR3 amino acids: CASSLGQGLSYNEQFF. As DNA, the CDR3 is TGCGCCAGCAGCTTGGGGCAGGGGTTGTCCTACAATGAGCAGTTCTTC.